This T cell receptor (beta chain) was recorded in a study of control samples from healthy donors and cancer patients. In its sample, this clone was seen a few times. The CDR3 has 14 amino acids. Germline CDR1 LNHNV, CDR2 YYDKDF (reference sequence). V lost 5 bases, J lost 3 bases, and 10 bases lay in between. Sequenced by immunoSEQ multiplex PCR; TCRdb stores in-frame clones only, minus some. The profile covers tens of thousands of clones, with less than 90% appearing a single time and about 15% taken by the ten largest. Sequencing was carried out using blood. V usage is TRBV15 and J usage is TRBJ2-2; no reliable D call. This TCR derives from an older woman in good health. As DNA, the CDR3 is TGTGCCACCAGCGTATCGGGTCACACCGGGGAGCTGTTTTTT. Its protein product is CATSVSGHTGELFF.